The 25 T cell receptor beta chains in this list originate from one sample, sequenced in a study of cytomegalovirus exposure and HLA in healthy donors. In the PCR, 60 Vbeta and 13 Jbeta primers were used. Profiling relied on immunoSEQ multiplex PCR, and the TCRdb table lists in-frame clones only, not all of them. The sample has approximately 150,000 clones; around four fifths are singletons. Sequencing was performed on PBMCs. The receptors here all came from a woman aged 55-69 years in good health and CMV-seropositive.

The chain joins TRBV30 to TRBJ2-3; a possible D gene is TRBD1 (5 bases). From germline, CDR1 is GTSNPN and CDR2 SVGIG (reference sequence). The CDR3 contains 14 residues. Trimming stripped 0 bases from V and 8 bases from J, with 15 bases between. CDR3 in amino acids: CAWSVGPAPGTQYF. As DNA, the CDR3 is TGTGCCTGGAGTGTGGGGCCCGCGCCAGGTACGCAGTATTTT.

The chain carries TRBV5-1 and TRBJ1-5; D ambiguous. V lost 5 bases and J 4 bases, leaving 13 bases between the germline ends. Germline CDR1 and CDR2: SGHRS and YFSETQ. The CDR3 runs 14 residues. Here the CDR3 reads CASRADSGNQPQHF. The CDR3 nucleotides are TGCGCCAGCAGGGCAGACTCGGGGAATCAGCCCCAGCATTTT.

This sequence joins TRBV18 and TRBJ1-5, with 7 positions matching TRBD1. Germline CDR1 reads KGHSH; CDR2 reads LQKENI. V was pared by 3 bases and J by 1 base, with 12 bases of the junction left unmatched. The length of the CDR3 is 18 residues. The CDR3 is CASSPVRNRGMSNQPQHF. The CDR3 nucleotides read TGTGCCAGCTCACCCGTCCGAAACAGGGGTATGAGCAATCAGCCCCAGCATTTT.

This clone was recorded once. The V call is TRBV28, the J call TRBJ1-3; 8 bases align to TRBD1. In germline, CDR1 is MDHEN, CDR2 SYDVKM. The CDR3 runs to 16 residues. V lost 5 bases to trimming and J lost 0 bases; unmatched junction nucleotides: 6. DNA for the CDR3: TGTGCCAGCAGTCCCGGGACAGGTGTCTCTGGAAACACCATATATTTT. Translating it yields CASSPGTGVSGNTIYF.

V is TRBV10-3 and J is TRBJ2-7, with 8 nucleotides matching TRBD2. The CDR3 runs to 14 residues. Per the germline V gene, CDR1 is ENHRY and CDR2 is SYGVKD. The junction had 12 bases not matched to a gene; V was cut back by 11 bases and J by 3 bases. CDR3 residues: CAAQTGTSRYEQYF. The CDR3 DNA reads TGTGCCGCACAGACCGGGACTAGTCGCTACGAGCAGTACTTC.

The chain recombines TRBV28 with TRBJ1-4; possibly TRBD1 for D (5 bases). Trimming took 4 bases from V and 0 from J, leaving 9 bases between them. The CDR3 loop spans 15 amino acids. CDR1 and CDR2 (germline): MDHEN, SYDVKM. In nucleotides, the CDR3 is TGTGCCAGCAGTTCCACAGGTTCAACTAATGAAAAACTGTTTTTT. Encoded protein: CASSSTGSTNEKLFF.

V usage is TRBV6-1 and J usage is TRBJ1-5; possible D gene TRBD1, 6 bases. The germline gives CDR1 MNHNS, CDR2 SASEGT. The CDR3 has 14 residues. The V end was cut by 5 bases, the J end by 4 bases, with 12 bases between. As DNA, the CDR3 is TGTGCCAGCAGTTCCCGGGACATAAATCAGCCCCAGCATTTT. Its protein is CASSSRDINQPQHF.

The chain combines TRBV4-3 with TRBJ2-7; D perhaps matches TRBD1 (5 bases). The germline V and J ends were trimmed by 3 bases and 3 bases, with 15 bases remaining between them. Germline V gives CDR1 LGHNA, CDR2 YSLEER. The CDR3 consists of 15 residues. The CDR3 here is CASSHNTDRYYEQYF. The CDR3 nucleotides read TGCGCCAGCAGCCACAACACTGACAGATACTACGAGCAGTACTTC.

The rearrangement joins TRBV27 to TRBJ1-5, with 7 bases identical to TRBD1. CDR1 is MNHEY, CDR2 SMNVEV, per germline (reference sequence). The CDR3 loop spans 14 amino acids. V trimming: 5 bases; J trimming: 7 bases; junction bases outside the gene matches: 8. The CDR3 region has the DNA TGTGCCAGCAGTACCCTTGACAGGGTCCAGCCCCAGCATTTT. Translated, it gives CASSTLDRVQPQHF.

V is TRBV28 and J is TRBJ1-3; D possibly corresponds to TRBD1 (6 bases). The CDR3 length is 15 residues. Germline lookup yields CDR1 MDHEN and CDR2 SYDVKM. V was trimmed by 8 bases and J by 2 bases, leaving 16 bases between them. The CDR3 loop is CASGLGGLTGNTIYF. The CDR3 nucleotides read TGTGCCAGCGGACTCGGGGGGCTAACTGGAAACACCATATATTTT.

The chain joins TRBV27 to TRBJ1-1; D gene unclear. The length of the CDR3 is 15 residues. Germline CDR1 reads MNHEY; CDR2 reads SMNVEV (reference sequence). Trimming removed 5 bases from V and 1 base from J, with 14 bases in between. CDR3 sequence: CASSALTVTNTEAFF. The CDR3 DNA follows: TGTGCCAGCAGTGCCTTGACTGTAACGAACACTGAAGCTTTCTTT.

The chain recombines TRBV2 with TRBJ2-3; 9 bases align to TRBD1. The CDR3 sequence is 15 residues long. Germline loops: CDR1 SNHLY, CDR2 FYNNEI. V lost 5 bases and J lost 3; bases outside the gene matches: 6. The CDR3 DNA follows: TGTGCCAGCAGTCGGGGGACAGGGTATACAGATACGCAGTATTTT. It yields the protein CASSRGTGYTDTQYF.

The V call is TRBV6-5, the J call TRBJ2-7; 15 nucleotides agree with TRBD2. The V and J ends lost 4 bases and 2 bases, in that order; junction bases with no gene match: 3. Per the germline V gene, CDR1 is MNHEY and CDR2 is SVGAGI. The CDR3 is 16 residues long. CDR3 in DNA: TGTGCCAGCAGTTCCGGGACTAGCGGGAGGCCCTACGAGCAGTACTTC. Protein sequence: CASSSGTSGRPYEQYF.

The V gene is TRBV29-1, the J gene TRBJ2-1, with 7 bases aligning to TRBD2. Germline trimming cut 7 bases from V and 7 bases from J; bases unmatched to any gene: 22. The CDR3 runs 17 residues. The V gene's germline CDR1 is SQVTM and CDR2 ANQGSEA. CDR3 in DNA: TGCAGCGCCCAGCTACCGAGCCAAGGACTAGTCAGAAATGAGCAGTTCTTC. Translation gives CSAQLPSQGLVRNEQFF.

This clone has a handful of counts. The chain links TRBV11-2 to TRBJ2-5; 7 bases fit TRBD2. V trimming: 5 bases; J trimming: 5 bases; junction bases outside the gene matches: 8. Germline values: CDR1 SGHAT, CDR2 FQNNGV. The CDR3 is made up of 14 amino acids. CDR3 coding DNA: TGTGCCAGCAGCCGGGGGGTTCCCGGGGAGACCCAGTACTTC. Translating it yields CASSRGVPGETQYF.

This chain connects TRBV11-1 to TRBJ2-7; 9 bases match TRBD1. Losses at the gene ends were 6 bases for V and 6 bases for J; bases not matched to a gene: 9. This CDR3 has 14 residues. CDR1 and CDR2 from the germline V gene are SGHAT and FQDESV (reference sequence). The CDR3 DNA sequence: TGTGCCAGCAGACCCTACCGGACAGGGGTCGAGCAGTACTTC. This translates into CASRPYRTGVEQYF. The complete variable domain, with remaining parts taken from reference TRBV11-1 and TRBJ2-7, reads EAEVAQSPRYKITEKSQAVAFWCDPISGHATLYWYRQILGQGPELLVQFQDESVVDDSQLPKDRFSAERLKGVDSTLKIQPAELGDSAMYLCASRPYRTGVEQYFGPGTRLTVT.

The V call is TRBV28, the J call TRBJ1-4; no clear D gene. The germline gives CDR1 MDHEN, CDR2 SYDVKM. V lost 2 bases, J lost 8 bases, and 21 bases lay in between. The CDR3 extends over 17 amino acids. The CDR3 protein is CASSLVGRAPAGEKLFF. CDR3 bases: TGTGCCAGCAGTTTAGTAGGGCGGGCCCCCGCGGGGGAAAAACTGTTTTTT.

The genes are TRBV7-2 and TRBJ2-7; TRBD2 aligns across 8 bases. Germline loops: CDR1 SGHTA, CDR2 FQGNSA. This CDR3 has 14 residues. The junction had 3 bases not matched to a gene; V was cut back by 2 bases and J by 3 bases. For the CDR3, the DNA is TGTGCCAGCAGCTTAACGGGAGGGGGCTACGAGCAGTACTTC. This sequence encodes CASSLTGGGYEQYF. Combining the CDR3 with reference TRBV7-2 and TRBJ2-7 gives the whole variable domain GAGVSQSPSNKVTEKGKDVELRCDPISGHTALYWYRQSLGQGLEFLIYFQGNSAPDKSGLPSDRFSAERTGGSVSTLTIQRTQQEDSAVYLCASSLTGGGYEQYFGPGTRLTVT.

This clone was observed once. The genes are TRBV9 and TRBJ2-2; TRBD2 matches at 7 bases. This CDR3 is built from 18 residues. Unmatched junction bases numbered 15, after V lost 3 bases and J lost 4 bases. Germline assignment: CDR1 SGDLS and CDR2 YYNGEE. The CDR3 bases are TGTGCCAGCAGCGCCTACGGTGCGGGAGACGTCGGCACCGGGGAGCTGTTTTTT. Translating it yields CASSAYGAGDVGTGELFF.

J is TRBJ2-7 and V is TRBV27; unclear D gene. Germline assignment: CDR1 MNHEY and CDR2 SMNVEV (reference sequence). V lost 3 bases, J lost 0 bases, and 6 bases lay in between. This CDR3 spans 13 amino acids. The chain's CDR3 is CASSFSLSYEQYF. The CDR3 coding sequence is TGTGCCAGCAGTTTCTCACTCTCCTACGAGCAGTACTTC.

J is TRBJ2-7 and V is TRBV10-3; 8 nucleotides align to TRBD1. This CDR3 has 14 residues. The germline V gene encodes CDR1 ENHRY and CDR2 SYGVKD. V shed 4 bases and J 3 bases; nucleotides not matched to a gene: 5. CDR3: CAISVQGANYEQYF. In DNA form, the CDR3 reads TGTGCCATCAGTGTCCAGGGGGCTAACTACGAGCAGTACTTC.

The chain joins TRBV7-3 to TRBJ2-1, with TRBD2 identical over 9 bases. Germline V gene data show CDR1 as SGHTA and CDR2 as FQGTGA. This CDR3 has 17 amino acids. Trimming cost V 3 bases and J 8 bases; bases outside gene matches: 14. In DNA form, the CDR3 reads TGTGCCAGCAGCTTCGATTCGCGGCGGGAGGGCCTCCATGAGCAGTTCTTC. Translation: CASSFDSRREGLHEQFF.

V and J are TRBV9 and TRBJ2-1, with a weak D call TRBD1 (6 bases). Germline CDR1 and CDR2: SGDLS and YYNGEE. The V and J ends lost 3 bases and 10 bases respectively, with 14 bases between them. CDR3 length: 13 residues. The CDR3 region has the DNA TGTGCCAGCAGCGCAAATCAGGGGATAGAGCAGTTCTTC. Translating gives CASSANQGIEQFF.

The chain couples TRBV7-8 to TRBJ1-2; 8 nucleotides agree with TRBD1. With V trimmed by 5 bases and J by 4 bases, 9 bases remained unmatched. CDR1 SGHVS and CDR2 FQNEAQ come from the germline V gene. This CDR3 has 15 amino acids. CDR3 protein: CASSPDRAASYGYTF. CDR3 nucleotide sequence: TGTGCCAGCAGCCCGGACAGGGCGGCGAGCTATGGCTACACCTTC.

The CDR3 loop is CSVEEAGLANYEQYF. The CDR3 nucleotides read TGCAGCGTTGAAGAAGCGGGACTAGCTAACTACGAGCAGTACTTC. The chain recombines TRBV29-1 with TRBJ2-7; 9 positions match TRBD2. The V and J ends lost 0 bases and 3 bases, in that order; junction bases with no gene match: 6. The CDR3 has 15 residues. Germline values: CDR1 SQVTM, CDR2 ANQGSEA.